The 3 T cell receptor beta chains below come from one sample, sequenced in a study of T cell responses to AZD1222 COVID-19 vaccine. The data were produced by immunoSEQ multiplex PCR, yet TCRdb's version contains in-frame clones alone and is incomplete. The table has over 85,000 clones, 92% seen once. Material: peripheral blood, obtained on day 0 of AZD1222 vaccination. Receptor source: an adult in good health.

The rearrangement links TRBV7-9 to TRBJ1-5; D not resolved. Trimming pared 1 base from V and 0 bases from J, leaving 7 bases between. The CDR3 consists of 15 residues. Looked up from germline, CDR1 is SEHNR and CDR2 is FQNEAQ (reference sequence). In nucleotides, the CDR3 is TGTGCCAGCAGCTTAGGCGGCTATAGCAATCAGCCCCAGCATTTT. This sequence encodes CASSLGGYSNQPQHF.

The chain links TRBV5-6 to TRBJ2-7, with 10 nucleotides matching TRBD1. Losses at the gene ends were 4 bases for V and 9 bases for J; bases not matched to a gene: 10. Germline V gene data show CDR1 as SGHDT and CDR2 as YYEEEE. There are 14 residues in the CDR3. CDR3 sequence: CASSPRTGGPPQYF. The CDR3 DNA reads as TGTGCCAGCAGCCCCAGGACAGGGGGTCCTCCGCAGTACTTC.

CDR3 in amino acids: CASSSLAGETQYF. The CDR3 DNA follows: TGTGCCAGCAGCTCCCTAGCAGGGGAGACCCAGTACTTC. The chain combines TRBV3-1 (or the pseudogene TRBV3-2) with TRBJ2-5; D tentatively fits TRBD1 or TRBD2 (5 bases each). CDR1 is LGHDT, CDR2 YNNKEL, per germline (reference sequence). V gave up 5 bases and J gave up 5 bases, with 12 bases separating them. The CDR3 consists of 13 residues.